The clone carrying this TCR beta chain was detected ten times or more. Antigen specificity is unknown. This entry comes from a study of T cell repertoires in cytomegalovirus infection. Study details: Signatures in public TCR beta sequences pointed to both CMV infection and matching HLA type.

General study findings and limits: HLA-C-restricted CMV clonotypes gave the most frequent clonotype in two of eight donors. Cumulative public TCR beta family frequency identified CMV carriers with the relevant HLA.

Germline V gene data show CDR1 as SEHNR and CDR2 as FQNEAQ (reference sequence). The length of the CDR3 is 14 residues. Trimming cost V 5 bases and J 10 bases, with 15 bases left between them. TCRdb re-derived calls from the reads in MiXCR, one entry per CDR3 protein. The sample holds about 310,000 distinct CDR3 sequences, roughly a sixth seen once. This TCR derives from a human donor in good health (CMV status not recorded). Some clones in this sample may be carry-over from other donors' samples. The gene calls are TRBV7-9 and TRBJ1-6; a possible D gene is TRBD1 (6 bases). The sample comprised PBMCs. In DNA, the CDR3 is TGTGCCAGCAGCATAACAGGGAGAGAGTCACCCCTCCACTTT. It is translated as CASSITGRESPLHF.